One sample yielded the 26 T cell receptor beta chains listed below, sequenced in a study of cytomegalovirus exposure and HLA in healthy donors. Both 60 Vbeta primers and 13 Jbeta primers went into the PCR. Data came from immunoSEQ multiplex PCR; TCRdb stores just in-frame clones and leaves some out. The table shows fewer than 150,000 clones, with 85% occurring only once. Sample: PBMCs. The receptor set was obtained from a woman in her 30s in good health and CMV-seropositive.

Details on this clone: Other nucleotide sequences in the sample specify the same CDR3. The V gene is TRBV18, the J gene TRBJ2-1; D may be TRBD1 (5 bases). Germline V gene sequence: CDR1 KGHSH, CDR2 LQKENI. The V gene lost 3 bases and the J gene lost 0 bases, with 9 bases spanning the gap. The CDR3 sequence is 15 residues long. The CDR3 loop reads CASSPDRSSYNEQFF. CDR3 in DNA: TGTGCCAGCTCACCCGACAGATCCTCCTACAATGAGCAGTTCTTC.

The sample holds one count of this clone. V and J are TRBV19 and TRBJ1-1; TRBD1 might be the D (5 bases). The V end was cut by 7 bases, the J end by 0 bases, with 15 bases between. Germline CDR1 is LNHDA and CDR2 is SQIVND (reference sequence). The CDR3 consists of 15 residues. The CDR3 spells CASKTDGRVNTEAFF. In DNA, the CDR3 is TGTGCCAGTAAGACGGATGGCAGGGTGAACACTGAAGCTTTCTTT.

The chain links TRBV10-3 to TRBJ2-7; TRBD1 matches at 10 bases. Germline lookup yields CDR1 ENHRY and CDR2 SYGVKD. The junction had 2 bases not matched to a gene; V was cut back by 6 bases and J by 0 bases. The CDR3 spans 14 residues. Here the CDR3 DNA reads TGTGCCATCAGCCGGGACAGGGGCTCCTACGAGCAGTACTTC. This encodes CAISRDRGSYEQYF.

V is TRBV2 and J is TRBJ1-3, with D perhaps TRBD1 (5 bases). The germline gives CDR1 SNHLY, CDR2 FYNNEI. The CDR3 has 15 residues. Deletions cut 2 bases from V and 2 bases from J, with 10 bases between. The CDR3 DNA sequence: TGTGCCAGCAGTGAATGGGGGGGGGCTGGAAACACCATATATTTT. It yields the protein CASSEWGGAGNTIYF.

The J gene is TRBJ1-1, the V gene TRBV2; 10 positions match TRBD1. Per the germline V gene, CDR1 is SNHLY and CDR2 is FYNNEI. V lost 5 bases to trimming and J lost 5 bases; unmatched junction nucleotides: 11. This CDR3 contains 16 residues. The CDR3 DNA is TGTGCCAGCAGTTCCCGACCGACAGGGGGCAAGACTGAAGCTTTCTTT. Translating gives CASSSRPTGGKTEAFF.

The genes are TRBV7-3 and TRBJ1-2; D is undetermined. Trimming pared 4 bases from V and 8 bases from J, leaving 14 bases between. Germline CDR1 reads SGHTA; CDR2 reads FQGTGA. The CDR3 length is 13 residues. This CDR3 is CASSYEGLGGYTF. The CDR3 DNA reads as TGTGCCAGCAGCTACGAGGGATTAGGCGGCTACACCTTC.

The count of this clone is one. V gene TRBV28 combines with J gene TRBJ2-4, with 8 bases matching TRBD2. The CDR3 sequence is 16 residues long. Germline V gene data show CDR1 as MDHEN and CDR2 as SYDVKM. V dropped 6 bases and J dropped 6; count of bases not matched to a gene: 13. DNA of the CDR3: TGTGCCAGCAGGGCTCCGGGACTCCGGGGGGGAAACATTCAGTACTTC. Amino acids: CASRAPGLRGGNIQYF.

The J gene is TRBJ1-1, the V gene TRBV11-2, with D maybe TRBD1 (6 bases). Germline CDR1 and CDR2: SGHAT and FQNNGV. V was clipped by 3 bases and J by 6 bases, with 11 bases between them. The CDR3 consists of 13 residues. This CDR3 reads CASSFPGQPEAFF. DNA for the CDR3: TGTGCCAGCAGCTTCCCAGGACAGCCTGAAGCTTTCTTT. Full variable domain (remainder filled in from reference TRBV11-2 and TRBJ1-1): EAGVAQSPRYKIIEKRQSVAFWCNPISGHATLYWYQQILGQGPKLLIQFQNNGVVDDSQLPKDRFSAERLKGVDSTLKIQPAKLEDSAVYLCASSFPGQPEAFFGQGTRLTVV.

This chain connects TRBV7-9 to TRBJ1-2; D not resolved. This CDR3 comprises 15 residues. CDR1 is SEHNR and CDR2 is FQNEAQ in the germline V gene (reference sequence). Trimming cost V 6 bases and J 0 bases, with 14 bases left between them. As DNA, the CDR3 is TGTGCCAGCAGTACTGACGGAGTAACTAACTATGGCTACACCTTC. Translated: CASSTDGVTNYGYTF.

The chain is built from TRBV7-9 and TRBJ2-7; 7 nucleotides match TRBD2. Germline V gene data show CDR1 as SEHNR and CDR2 as FQNEAQ (reference sequence). The CDR3 has 13 residues. V shed 0 bases and J 4 bases; nucleotides not matched to a gene: 0. DNA of the CDR3: TGTGCCAGCAGCTTAGCGGGAGGGTACGAGCAGTACTTC. Translating it yields CASSLAGGYEQYF. Filled out from reference TRBV7-9 and TRBJ2-7, the complete variable domain reads DTGVSQNPRHKITKRGQNVTFRCDPISEHNRLYWYRQTLGQGPEFLTYFQNEAQLEKSRLLSDRFSAERPKGSFSTLEIQRTEQGDSAMYLCASSLAGGYEQYFGPGTRLTVT.

The chain combines TRBV30 with TRBJ2-3; TRBD2 is a possible D gene (6 bases). This CDR3 comprises 14 residues. Looked up from germline, CDR1 is GTSNPN and CDR2 is SVGIG (reference sequence). V was trimmed by 4 bases and J by 5 bases, leaving 16 bases between them. The CDR3 region has the DNA TGTGCCTGGAATCCAAGTGGGGGAGGAGATACGCAGTATTTT. This encodes CAWNPSGGGDTQYF.

This clone has more than one count but fewer than ten. V usage is TRBV6-1 and J usage is TRBJ2-4; D remains ambiguous. V lost 3 bases and J lost 0, with 15 bases in between. Germline CDR1 and CDR2: MNHNS and SASEGT. The CDR3 runs to 17 residues. The CDR3 here is CASSEIDWSLAKNIQYF. DNA of the CDR3: TGTGCCAGCAGTGAGATTGACTGGAGCCTAGCCAAAAACATTCAGTACTTC.

J is TRBJ1-1 and V is TRBV5-1, with 7 positions matching TRBD1. The J segment lost 0 bases and the V segment lost 4 bases, leaving 6 bases of the junction unmatched. The CDR3 spans 15 residues. Germline CDR1 is SGHRS and CDR2 is YFSETQ. CDR3 protein: CASSLQTGMNTEAFF. CDR3 sequence (DNA): TGCGCCAGCAGCCTCCAGACAGGGATGAACACTGAAGCTTTCTTT.

This rearrangement joins TRBV27 to TRBJ2-7; 11 bases agree with TRBD2. The CDR3 extends over 15 amino acids. Germline V gene sequence: CDR1 MNHEY, CDR2 SMNVEV (reference sequence). Losses at the gene ends were 7 bases for V and 7 bases for J; bases not matched to a gene: 12. CDR3 loop: CASTTLAGGLGEQYF. In nucleotides, the CDR3 is TGTGCCAGCACAACTCTAGCGGGAGGATTAGGAGAGCAGTACTTC.

The rearrangement joins TRBV28 to TRBJ2-7, with 7 positions matching TRBD2. CDR1 is MDHEN and CDR2 is SYDVKM in the germline V gene. The CDR3 totals 14 residues. J lost 7 bases, V lost 6 bases, and 12 bases had no gene match. CDR3 bases: TGTGCCAGCAGCCCCCCGGGGGGTCCCTGGGAGCAGTACTTC. Amino acids: CASSPPGGPWEQYF.

This clone has only a few counts. The rearrangement uses TRBV5-1 and TRBJ1-4; the match to TRBD1 covers 7 bases. CDR3 length equals 16 residues. Germline CDR1 is SGHRS and CDR2 is YFSETQ. After removal of 3 bases from V and 6 bases from J, the junction contained 11 bases not matched to a gene. The CDR3 reads CASSWTPGQSYEKLFF. The CDR3 DNA reads TGCGCCAGCAGCTGGACTCCGGGACAGAGCTATGAAAAACTGTTTTTT.

This chain connects TRBV7-9 to TRBJ1-1, with no clear D. This CDR3 comprises 12 residues. V was clipped by 4 bases and J by 3 bases, with 6 bases between them. Germline lookup yields CDR1 SEHNR and CDR2 FQNEAQ (reference sequence). The CDR3 DNA is TGTGCCAGCAGCTCCCCTTACACTGAAGCTTTCTTT. Translated, it gives CASSSPYTEAFF.

The CDR3 region has the DNA TGTGCCAGCAGTGATCCGGGACTACCGGAAAGCTATACGCAGTATTTT. Translation gives CASSDPGLPESYTQYF. The chain uses TRBV6-1 and TRBJ2-3; TRBD2 aligns across 7 bases. The CDR3 loop spans 16 amino acids. V shed 3 bases and J 7 bases; nucleotides not matched to a gene: 13. The germline CDR1 and CDR2 sequences are MNHNS and SASEGT.

This chain links TRBV9 with TRBJ1-6; D unresolved. The CDR3 is 13 amino acids. The germline V and J ends were trimmed by 3 bases and 6 bases, with 7 bases remaining between them. CDR1 and CDR2 from the germline V gene are SGDLS and YYNGEE. CDR3 sequence (DNA): TGTGCCAGCAGCGACCCGGGTAATTCACCCCTCCACTTT. Translation: CASSDPGNSPLHF.

The chain uses TRBV5-6 and TRBJ2-5, with D tentatively TRBD2 (6 bases). V lost 0 bases and J 4 bases, leaving 16 bases between the germline ends. The germline V gene encodes CDR1 SGHDT and CDR2 YYEEEE. The CDR3 contains 16 residues. In DNA, the CDR3 is TGTGCCAGCAGCTTGGAATTTCGGGGGTGGGGAGAGACCCAGTACTTC. Translated: CASSLEFRGWGETQYF.

The chain couples TRBV11-2 to TRBJ2-3; unclear D gene. V lost 5 bases, J lost 2 bases, and 11 bases lay in between. The CDR3 is made up of 14 amino acids. From germline, CDR1 is SGHAT and CDR2 FQNNGV. CDR3 in DNA: TGTGCCAGCAGCCGACTGATCTTCACAGATACGCAGTATTTT. Amino acids: CASSRLIFTDTQYF.

This sequence joins TRBV6-5 and TRBJ2-5; D possibly corresponds to TRBD2 (6 bases). Trimming took off 4 bases at V and 1 base at J, with 13 bases between the two ends. The germline V gene encodes CDR1 MNHEY and CDR2 SVGAGI. The CDR3 consists of 15 residues. The CDR3 sequence: CASSSVGGIQETQYF. The CDR3 nucleotides read TGTGCCAGCAGTTCCGTCGGCGGGATCCAAGAGACCCAGTACTTC.

The chain couples TRBV2 to TRBJ1-3, with D unresolved. The CDR3 runs 13 residues. CDR1 is SNHLY, CDR2 FYNNEI, per germline. Trimming took off 9 bases at V and 3 bases at J, with 12 bases between the two ends. CDR3 DNA sequence: TGTGCCAGTCGGAGCTCTAATGGAAACACCATATATTTT. It yields the protein CASRSSNGNTIYF.

This sequence joins TRBV10-1 and TRBJ2-1; 9 nucleotides align to TRBD2. Losses at the gene ends were 9 bases for V and 7 bases for J; bases not matched to a gene: 4. The CDR3 consists of 12 residues. Germline V gene lookup returns CDR1 WNHNN and CDR2 SYGVQD (reference sequence). The CDR3 sequence: CASKGLANEQFF. The CDR3 DNA reads as TGCGCCAGTAAGGGACTAGCAAATGAGCAGTTCTTC.

The V call is TRBV28, the J call TRBJ1-4; tentatively, D is TRBD1 (6 bases). CDR3 length equals 16 residues. V was cut by 5 bases and J by 4 bases, with 17 bases left in between. The germline CDR1 and CDR2 sequences are MDHEN and SYDVKM. The CDR3 here is CASSPLLRGINEKLFF. The CDR3 coding sequence is TGTGCCAGCAGTCCCCTATTAAGGGGGATTAATGAAAAACTGTTTTTT.

The chain combines TRBV10-2 with TRBJ1-1, with D possibly matching TRBD1 (6 bases). The CDR3 is 14 residues long. The V and J ends lost 6 bases and 0 bases respectively, with 11 bases between them. Germline V gives CDR1 WSHSY, CDR2 SAAADI. CDR3 DNA: TGCGCCAGCAGCCCGGACAGCTTGAACACTGAAGCTTTCTTT. Its translation is CASSPDSLNTEAFF.